These T cell receptor beta chains were read from a single sample in a study of blood T cell repertoires in COVID-19. Only in-frame clones appear in the TCRdb table, and some are missing; sequencing was by immunoSEQ multiplex PCR. The data contain under 100,000 clones, around 87% of them singletons. Sequencing was carried out using peripheral blood. The receptor source for this set is a human donor in a cohort sampled during active COVID-19. CDR3s include the opening cysteine and the closing phenylalanine or tryptophan. A D gene is named only where the DNA matches it firmly. A clone size is listed for some rows: how often the clone was seen (once, few, many), or a class if it is expanded.

V gene: TRBV6-6; J gene: TRBJ1-1; clone size: .; D gene: TRBD1; CDR3 protein: CASKIQGTIEAFF; CDR3 DNA: TGTGCCAGCAAGATACAGGGGACCATTGAAGCTTTCTTT
V gene: TRBV19; J gene: TRBJ1-1; clone size: .; D gene: .; CDR3 protein: CASSAGVTRAFF; CDR3 DNA: TGTGCCAGTAGCGCGGGGGTAACACGAGCTTTCTTT
V gene: TRBV6-5; J gene: TRBJ2-5; clone size: .; D gene: .; CDR3 protein: CASSLGGGTQYF; CDR3 DNA: TGTGCCAGCAGCCTCGGGGGTGGGACCCAGTACTTC
V gene: TRBV2; J gene: TRBJ1-1; clone size: .; D gene: TRBD1; CDR3 protein: CASSIGTATEAFF; CDR3 DNA: TGTGCCAGCAGTATCGGGACAGCTACTGAAGCTTTCTTT
V gene: TRBV5-1; J gene: TRBJ2-7; clone size: few; D gene: TRBD1; CDR3 protein: CASKGASYEQYF; CDR3 DNA: TGCGCCAGCAAGGGGGCGTCCTACGAGCAGTACTTC
V gene: TRBV5-1; J gene: TRBJ2-7; clone size: few; D gene: TRBD2; CDR3 protein: CASSSYFSGGYEQYF; CDR3 DNA: TGCGCCAGCAGCTCCTACTTTAGCGGGGGCTACGAGCAGTACTTC
V gene: TRBV6-6; J gene: TRBJ1-1; clone size: once; D gene: .; CDR3 protein: CASSYGWAFF; CDR3 DNA: TGTGCCAGCAGTTACGGCTGGGCTTTCTTT
V gene: TRBV7-7; J gene: TRBJ2-7; clone size: .; D gene: TRBD1; CDR3 protein: CASSLGQGVTYEQYF; CDR3 DNA: TGTGCTAGCAGCTTAGGCCAGGGGGTCACCTACGAGCAGTACTTC
V gene: TRBV11-3; J gene: TRBJ2-1; clone size: .; D gene: .; CDR3 protein: CASSIGTDIEQFF; CDR3 DNA: TGTGCCAGCAGCATCGGGACTGATATTGAGCAGTTCTTC
V gene: TRBV3-1/TRBV3-2; J gene: TRBJ1-6; clone size: .; D gene: .; CDR3 protein: CASSRGGNSPLHF; CDR3 DNA: TGTGCCAGCAGCCGGGGGGGGAATTCACCCCTCCACTTT
V gene: TRBV20-1; J gene: TRBJ1-4; clone size: .; D gene: TRBD1; CDR3 protein: CSASEDRANEKLFF; CDR3 DNA: TGCAGTGCTAGTGAGGACAGGGCGAATGAAAAACTGTTTTTT
V gene: TRBV7-2; J gene: TRBJ2-2; clone size: .; D gene: .; CDR3 protein: CASSSSGSGTGELFF; CDR3 DNA: TGTGCCAGCAGCTCCAGTGGTAGCGGCACCGGGGAGCTGTTTTTT
V gene: TRBV9; J gene: TRBJ2-3; clone size: .; D gene: TRBD2; CDR3 protein: CASTPAGRSTDTQYF; CDR3 DNA: TGTGCCAGCACCCCAGCGGGACGGAGCACAGATACGCAGTATTTT
V gene: TRBV6-1; J gene: TRBJ2-4; clone size: .; D gene: .; CDR3 protein: CASSESPRGEDIQYF; CDR3 DNA: TGTGCCAGCAGTGAATCCCCCAGGGGGGAGGACATTCAGTACTTC
V gene: TRBV18; J gene: TRBJ1-5; clone size: once; D gene: .; CDR3 protein: CASSPSGSVGPQHF; CDR3 DNA: TGTGCCAGCTCACCATCGGGGTCCGTTGGGCCCCAGCATTTT
V gene: TRBV20-1; J gene: TRBJ2-3; clone size: .; D gene: TRBD2; CDR3 protein: CSASKRGGPDTQYF; CDR3 DNA: TGCAGTGCTAGTAAGCGGGGGGGCCCAGATACGCAGTATTTT
V gene: TRBV15; J gene: TRBJ1-5; clone size: few; D gene: TRBD1; CDR3 protein: CATSRNRQGACQPQHF; CDR3 DNA: TGTGCCACCAGCAGAAACCGACAGGGGGCGTGTCAGCCCCAGCATTTT
V gene: TRBV3-1/TRBV3-2; J gene: TRBJ2-5; clone size: .; D gene: TRBD1; CDR3 protein: CASSLFRDSQETQYF; CDR3 DNA: TGTGCCAGCAGCCTATTCAGGGACAGTCAAGAGACCCAGTACTTC
V gene: TRBV7-8; J gene: TRBJ2-2; clone size: .; D gene: .; CDR3 protein: CASSALGQGTGELFF; CDR3 DNA: TGTGCCAGCAGCGCCTTGGGACAAGGCACCGGGGAGCTGTTTTTT
V gene: TRBV29-1; J gene: TRBJ2-1; clone size: .; D gene: .; CDR3 protein: CSVKAGSYNEQFF; CDR3 DNA: TGCAGCGTTAAGGCCGGGTCCTACAATGAGCAGTTCTTC
V gene: TRBV9; J gene: TRBJ1-4; clone size: .; D gene: TRBD1; CDR3 protein: CASSGQGQGKATNEKLFF; CDR3 DNA: TGTGCCAGCAGTGGGCAGGGACAGGGGAAGGCAACTAATGAAAAACTGTTTTTT
V gene: TRBV21-1; J gene: TRBJ1-5; clone size: .; D gene: .; CDR3 protein: CASSKDGRAYSNQPQHF; CDR3 DNA: TGTGCCAGCAGCAAAGATGGGCGGGCTTATAGCAATCAGCCCCAGCATTTT
V gene: TRBV7-3; J gene: TRBJ2-1; clone size: once; D gene: TRBD1; CDR3 protein: CASSFTGTGLSNEQFF; CDR3 DNA: TGTGCCAGCAGCTTTACCGGGACAGGGTTATCTAATGAGCAGTTCTTC
V gene: TRBV30; J gene: TRBJ1-6; clone size: .; D gene: TRBD1; CDR3 protein: CAWSLRQGSSVYNSPLHF; CDR3 DNA: TGTGCCTGGAGTTTAAGACAGGGGAGTTCGGTTTATAATTCACCCCTCCACTTT
V gene: TRBV12-3/TRBV12-4; J gene: TRBJ1-1; clone size: .; D gene: .; CDR3 protein: CASSLQWTEAFF; CDR3 DNA: TGTGCCAGCAGTTTACAGTGGACTGAAGCTTTCTTT
V gene: TRBV11-2; J gene: TRBJ1-4; clone size: once; D gene: TRBD1; CDR3 protein: CASSYNGAGGYEKLFF; CDR3 DNA: TGTGCCAGCAGCTATAATGGGGCAGGGGGATATGAAAAACTGTTTTTT
V gene: TRBV15; J gene: TRBJ2-1; clone size: .; D gene: TRBD2; CDR3 protein: CATSPTSGGSNIYNEQFF; CDR3 DNA: TGTGCCACCAGTCCGACTAGCGGGGGGAGCAACATTTACAATGAGCAGTTCTTC
V gene: TRBV19; J gene: TRBJ2-7; clone size: few; D gene: TRBD1; CDR3 protein: CASSTRPGQGFEQYF; CDR3 DNA: TGTGCCAGTAGTACCCGACCGGGACAGGGTTTCGAGCAGTACTTC
V gene: TRBV5-6; J gene: TRBJ1-6; clone size: .; D gene: TRBD1; CDR3 protein: CASCIGQGYSPLHF; CDR3 DNA: TGTGCCAGCTGTATCGGACAGGGTTATTCACCCCTCCACTTT
V gene: TRBV9; J gene: TRBJ2-3; clone size: .; D gene: .; CDR3 protein: CASSGGPSSTDTQYF; CDR3 DNA: TGTGCCAGCAGCGGGGGGCCGTCCAGCACAGATACGCAGTATTTT
V gene: TRBV24-1; J gene: TRBJ2-3; clone size: .; D gene: TRBD1; CDR3 protein: CATSSPRGPVDTQYF; CDR3 DNA: TGTGCCACCAGTTCGCCGAGGGGGCCGGTAGATACGCAGTATTTT
V gene: TRBV27; J gene: TRBJ2-7; clone size: .; D gene: .; CDR3 protein: CASSLEGSIYEQYF; CDR3 DNA: TGTGCCAGCAGTTTGGAGGGATCAATCTACGAGCAGTACTTC
V gene: TRBV29-1; J gene: TRBJ2-7; clone size: .; D gene: TRBD1; CDR3 protein: CSVQGADYEQYF; CDR3 DNA: TGCAGTGTCCAGGGGGCAGACTACGAGCAGTACTTC
V gene: TRBV7-9; J gene: TRBJ2-5; clone size: .; D gene: .; CDR3 protein: CASSLRIGRGETQYF; CDR3 DNA: TGTGCCAGCAGCTTGAGGATAGGGAGAGGCGAGACCCAGTACTTC
V gene: TRBV6-5; J gene: TRBJ1-5; clone size: .; D gene: .; CDR3 protein: CASSYGGDSNQPQHF; CDR3 DNA: TGTGCCAGCAGTTACGGAGGGGATAGCAATCAGCCCCAGCATTTT
V gene: TRBV19; J gene: TRBJ2-1; clone size: .; D gene: .; CDR3 protein: CASSPTWATRNNEQFF; CDR3 DNA: TGTGCCAGTAGTCCAACTTGGGCAACCCGAAACAATGAGCAGTTCTTC
V gene: TRBV7-9; J gene: TRBJ1-1; clone size: .; D gene: TRBD1; CDR3 protein: CASRGQLMTEAFF; CDR3 DNA: TGTGCCAGCAGGGGACAGTTAATGACTGAAGCTTTCTTT
V gene: TRBV2; J gene: TRBJ1-6; clone size: .; D gene: .; CDR3 protein: CASETRNNSPLHF; CDR3 DNA: TGTGCCAGCGAGACGAGGAATAATTCACCCCTCCACTTT
V gene: TRBV3-1/TRBV3-2; J gene: TRBJ2-5; clone size: .; D gene: .; CDR3 protein: CASSQDLTGMGQETQYF; CDR3 DNA: TGTGCCAGCAGCCAAGATCTCACAGGGATGGGGCAAGAGACCCAGTACTTC
V gene: TRBV10-3; J gene: TRBJ1-4; clone size: .; D gene: .; CDR3 protein: CAISESSEKLFF; CDR3 DNA: TGTGCCATCAGTGAGTCTAGTGAAAAACTGTTTTTT
V gene: TRBV5-4; J gene: TRBJ2-1; clone size: .; D gene: .; CDR3 protein: CASSLAGSAAYNEQFF; CDR3 DNA: TGTGCCAGCAGCTTGGCAGGTAGCGCGGCCTACAATGAGCAGTTCTTC
V gene: TRBV12-3/TRBV12-4; J gene: TRBJ1-2; clone size: .; D gene: TRBD1; CDR3 protein: CASSSQGAGYTF; CDR3 DNA: TGTGCCAGCAGCTCACAGGGGGCCGGCTACACCTTC